This TCR beta chain comes out of a study of T cell responses to AZD1222 COVID-19 vaccine. For the study at large: It was second doses at about 4 or about 12 weeks that were pooled.

Libraries were prepared by immunoSEQ multiplex PCR; TCRdb keeps only in-frame clonotypes and omits some of them. This sample has about 150,000 clones, with approximately 90% found just once. This CDR3 region has 17 residues. The germline V gene has CDR1 KGHSH and CDR2 LQKENI. Trimming cost V 2 bases and J 8 bases; bases outside gene matches: 11. The starting material was peripheral blood, obtained on day 0 of AZD1222 vaccination. This chain links TRBV18 with TRBJ1-4; 10 bases align to TRBD1. The sequence came from an adult in good health. The CDR3 loop reads CASSPNRGDRGSEKLFF. The CDR3 region has the DNA TGTGCCAGCTCACCAAACCGGGGGGACAGGGGAAGCGAAAAACTGTTTTTT. The variable domain in full, with the rest retrieved from reference TRBV18 and TRBJ1-4, is NAGVMQNPRHLVRRRGQEARLRCSPMKGHSHVYWYRQLPEEGLKFMVYLQKENIIDESGMPKERFSAEFPKEGPSILRIQQVVRGDSAAYFCASSPNRGDRGSEKLFFGSGTQLSVL.